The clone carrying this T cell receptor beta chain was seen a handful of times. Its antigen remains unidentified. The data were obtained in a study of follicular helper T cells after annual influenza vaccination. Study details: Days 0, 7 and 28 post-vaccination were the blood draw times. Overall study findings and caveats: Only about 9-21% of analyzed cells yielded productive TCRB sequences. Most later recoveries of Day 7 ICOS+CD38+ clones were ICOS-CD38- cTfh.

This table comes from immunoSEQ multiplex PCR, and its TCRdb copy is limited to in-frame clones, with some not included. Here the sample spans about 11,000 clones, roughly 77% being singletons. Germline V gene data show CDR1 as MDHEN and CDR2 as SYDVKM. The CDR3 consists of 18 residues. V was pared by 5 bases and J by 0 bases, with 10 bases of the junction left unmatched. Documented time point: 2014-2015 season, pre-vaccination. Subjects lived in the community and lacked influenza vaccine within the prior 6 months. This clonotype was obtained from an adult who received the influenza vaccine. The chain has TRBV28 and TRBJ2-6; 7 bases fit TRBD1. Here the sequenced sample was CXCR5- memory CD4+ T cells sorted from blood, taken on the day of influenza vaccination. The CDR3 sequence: CASSNPGQWSSGANVLTF. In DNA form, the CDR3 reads TGTGCCAGCAGTAACCCGGGACAGTGGAGCTCTGGGGCCAACGTCCTGACTTTC.